These 22 T cell receptor beta chains originate from one sample sequenced in a study of blood T cells in healthy people across ages. Through a sample-barcoded 5' primer and a J-beta primer mix, a second PCR was run for about 6 to 12 cycles. TCRdb re-derived calls from the 5' RACE reads in MiXCR, one entry per CDR3 protein. Of some 1,500,000 distinct CDR3 sequences in the sample, about 42% were seen once. Sequenced input: blood. These receptors originate from a woman under 30 in good health.

The rearrangement joins TRBV30 to TRBJ1-2, with 8 bases aligning to TRBD1. The CDR3 contains 11 residues. Germline V CDR1 and CDR2: GTSNPN, SVGIG (reference sequence). Trimming removed 8 bases from V and 4 bases from J; junction bases left unmatched: 3. The chain's CDR3 is CAMDRAYGYTF. As DNA, the CDR3 is TGTGCCATGGACAGGGCCTATGGCTACACCTTC. The whole variable domain, remainder taken from reference TRBV30 and TRBJ1-2, is SQTIHQWPATLVQPVGSPLSLECTVEGTSNPNLYWYRQAAGRGLQLLFYSVGIGQISSEVPQNLSASRPQDRQFILSSKKLLLSDSGFYLCAMDRAYGYTFGSGTRLTVV.

The chain has TRBV7-9 and TRBJ2-1; 15 bases map to TRBD2. The germline V gene encodes CDR1 SEHNR and CDR2 FQNEAQ (reference sequence). This CDR3 region has 14 residues. V shed 6 bases and J 13 bases; nucleotides not matched to a gene: 7. In DNA form, the CDR3 reads TGTGCCAGCAGACGGACTAGCGGGGGGGCCGACCAGTTCTTC. It translates to CASRRTSGGADQFF.

This clonotype has just a few counts. V gene TRBV25-1 combines with J gene TRBJ2-7; 10 nucleotides agree with TRBD2. This CDR3 contains 17 residues. The junction had 9 bases not matched to a gene; V was cut back by 4 bases and J by 0 bases. CDR1 is MGHDK, CDR2 SYGVNS, per germline. Written as DNA, the CDR3 is TGTGCCAGCAGTGCCGAAAGGACTAGCGGTAGCTCCTACGAGCAGTACTTC. Protein: CASSAERTSGSSYEQYF.

This clonotype appeared a few times. This sequence joins TRBV7-9 and TRBJ1-2, with D perhaps matching TRBD1 (6 bases). V shed 2 bases and J shed 4 bases, with 14 bases lying between them. The CDR3 has 15 amino acids. CDR1 and CDR2 from the germline V gene are SEHNR and FQNEAQ (reference sequence). DNA of the CDR3: TGTGCCAGCAGCTTATGGGGGGCCCAGGGCTATGGCTACACCTTC. Its protein product is CASSLWGAQGYGYTF. The full variable domain, with the rest looked up from reference TRBV7-9 and TRBJ1-2, is DTGVSQNPRHKITKRGQNVTFRCDPISEHNRLYWYRQTLGQGPEFLTYFQNEAQLEKSRLLSDRFSAERPKGSFSTLEIQRTEQGDSAMYLCASSLWGAQGYGYTFGSGTRLTVV.

The V gene is TRBV20-1, the J gene TRBJ1-1, with TRBD1 matching over 8 bases. The CDR3 has 11 amino acids. Trimming at V came to 5 bases and at J to 4 bases, leaving 0 bases not matched to a gene. Germline-derived CDR1 and CDR2 are DFQATT and SNEGSKA (reference sequence). In DNA, the CDR3 is TGCAGTGCTGGACAGGGCACTGAAGCTTTCTTT. Protein product: CSAGQGTEAFF.

On this clonotype itself: One end of the junction is discordant with germline, which a read error may explain. The DNA for the CDR3 is TGCGCCAGCAGCCCGGGACTAGCTGTCTACATTGAGCAGTTCTTC. Residues: CASSPGLAVYIEQFF. V usage is TRBV4-3 and J usage is TRBJ2-1, with 9 bases fitting TRBD2. Germline-derived CDR1 and CDR2 are LGHNA and YSLEER. CDR3 size: 15 residues.

This clonotype was observed at least ten times. This sequence joins TRBV12-3 or TRBV12-4 and TRBJ2-6, with D possibly TRBD2 on 6 matching bases. V was clipped by 3 bases and J by 0 bases, with 6 bases between them. CDR3 length equals 15 residues. Here the CDR3 reads CASSLRGSGANVLTF. CDR3 sequence (DNA): TGTGCCAGCAGTTTGCGGGGCTCTGGGGCCAACGTCCTGACTTTC.

This chain uses TRBV27 with TRBJ1-2, with D hard to call. V lost 5 bases and J lost 2, with 12 bases in between. CDR1 MNHEY and CDR2 SMNVEV come from the germline V gene (reference sequence). The CDR3 length is 14 residues. The CDR3 nucleotides are TGTGCCAGCAGTGTATACCCAGGAAACTATGGCTACACCTTC. Amino acids: CASSVYPGNYGYTF.

The chain is built from TRBV10-1 and TRBJ2-1; perhaps TRBD1 as D (7 bases). This CDR3 has 13 amino acids. The V gene's germline CDR1 is WNHNN and CDR2 SYGVQD (reference sequence). Trimming shortened V by 7 bases and J by 10 bases, and 17 bases separated the two germline ends. In DNA form, the CDR3 reads TGCGCCAGCACCAAACAGGGGAGGAACGAGCAGTTCTTC. Translation: CASTKQGRNEQFF.

The chain recombines TRBV6-6 with TRBJ2-3, with 11 bases lining up with TRBD2. The CDR3 spans 17 residues. V lost 2 bases, J lost 4 bases, and 8 bases stayed unmatched. Germline values: CDR1 MNHNY, CDR2 SVGAGI (reference sequence). CDR3 in DNA: TGTGCCAGCAGTTACGACCAACTAGCGGGAGTTGCAGATACGCAGTATTTT. Its protein is CASSYDQLAGVADTQYF.

V is TRBV29-1 and J is TRBJ2-1; D is ambiguous. The V and J ends lost 0 bases and 3 bases respectively, with 12 bases between them. In germline, CDR1 is SQVTM, CDR2 ANQGSEA. The CDR3 length is 15 residues. The CDR3 bases are TGCAGCGTTGAAGATCGGCGGAACTTCTACAATGAGCAGTTCTTC. Translation gives CSVEDRRNFYNEQFF.

The genes are TRBV10-3 and TRBJ2-1, with a possible D match to TRBD1 (5 bases). CDR3 length: 14 amino acids. V was pared by 0 bases and J by 10 bases, with 13 bases between. The V gene's germline CDR1 is ENHRY and CDR2 SYGVKD. CDR3 sequence: CAISESQGSHEQFF. The DNA of the CDR3 is TGTGCCATCAGTGAGTCCCAGGGATCCCACGAGCAGTTCTTC.

This chain joins TRBV4-1 and TRBJ1-4, with a tentative D call TRBD1 (5 bases). V lost 6 bases and J 4 bases, leaving 15 bases between the germline ends. This CDR3 region has 15 residues. CDR1 MGHRA and CDR2 YSYEKL come from the germline V gene. The CDR3 DNA reads TGCGCCAGCAGGCCCGGCAGGGTACTTAATGAAAAACTGTTTTTT. Translation: CASRPGRVLNEKLFF.

The chain links TRBV29-1 to TRBJ2-7; D gene uncertain. Per germline, CDR1 SQVTM and CDR2 ANQGSEA. The CDR3 extends over 13 amino acids. V lost 5 bases and J 2 bases, leaving 13 bases between the germline ends. CDR3 region: CSVSRGVTYEQYF. In nucleotides, the CDR3 is TGCAGCGTTTCCCGAGGTGTAACCTACGAGCAGTACTTC.

This clonotype was counted between two and nine times. The chain links TRBV20-1 to TRBJ2-5; D possibly corresponds to TRBD2 (5 bases). In germline, CDR1 is DFQATT, CDR2 SNEGSKA (reference sequence). The CDR3 spans 13 residues. Between the trimmed V and J ends, which lost 0 bases and 5 bases, there was a span of 10 bases. CDR3 nucleotides: TGCAGTGCTAGAGATCCGGGGATGGAGACCCAGTACTTC. As protein: CSARDPGMETQYF.

This chain joins TRBV7-9 and TRBJ2-1; the match to TRBD1 covers 8 bases. From germline, CDR1 is SEHNR and CDR2 FQNEAQ (reference sequence). The CDR3 is made up of 14 amino acids. V shed 5 bases, J shed 9 bases, and the junction held 9 bases outside the gene matches. CDR3 nucleotides: TGTGCCAGCAGCACCTGGACAGGGCAGCCTGAGCAGTTCTTC. It translates to CASSTWTGQPEQFF.

The V call is TRBV7-9, the J call TRBJ2-5, with TRBD2 matching over 7 bases. This CDR3 comprises 18 residues. Germline V gene lookup returns CDR1 SEHNR and CDR2 FQNEAQ (reference sequence). J gave up 2 bases and V 0 bases, and 12 bases lay outside the gene matches. CDR3 sequence: CASSLALMREGLQETQYF. The CDR3 region has the DNA TGTGCCAGCAGCTTAGCGCTTATGAGGGAGGGGCTACAAGAGACCCAGTACTTC.

The CDR3 DNA reads as TGTGCCAGCAGTTTCAGCCCAGGGGGCACCGGGGAGCTGTTTTTT. Residues: CASSFSPGGTGELFF. The V gene is TRBV12-3 or TRBV12-4, the J gene TRBJ2-2; 7 bases line up with TRBD1. J was trimmed by 4 bases and V by 3 bases; bases with no gene match: 5. The CDR3 has 15 amino acids.

This clonotype appeared a few times. The rearrangement joins TRBV28 to TRBJ1-4; D is possibly TRBD1 (6 bases). Germline V gene sequence: CDR1 MDHEN, CDR2 SYDVKM. The V end was cut by 5 bases, the J end by 8 bases, with 15 bases between. This CDR3 spans 14 amino acids. DNA of the CDR3: TGTGCCAGCAGTCGACAGGACCGCAGGGAAAAACTGTTTTTT. This sequence encodes CASSRQDRREKLFF.

The chain couples TRBV5-1 to TRBJ2-1; 11 nucleotides line up with TRBD2. The CDR3 covers 15 residues. Germline V CDR1 and CDR2: SGHRS, YFSETQ. V shed 6 bases and J 9 bases; nucleotides not matched to a gene: 11. As DNA, the CDR3 is TGCGCCAGCACAGTCGAGATAGCGGGGGGGGGTGAGCAGTTCTTC. Its translation: CASTVEIAGGGEQFF.

This clonotype was observed a handful of times. This chain uses TRBV20-1 with TRBJ1-2; 9 nucleotides align to TRBD1. CDR1 is DFQATT, CDR2 SNEGSKA, per germline (reference sequence). CDR3 length: 14 amino acids. V was pared by 0 bases and J by 10 bases, with 9 bases of the junction left unmatched. The CDR3 spells CSARDPGTGFDYTF. DNA of the CDR3: TGCAGTGCTAGAGATCCTGGGACAGGGTTTGACTACACCTTC.

The chain combines TRBV6-2 or TRBV6-3 with TRBJ1-1; 11 positions agree with TRBD1. J gave up 0 bases and V 7 bases, and 13 bases lay outside the gene matches. The CDR3 extends over 18 amino acids. In germline, CDR1 is MNHEY, CDR2 SVGEGT. The DNA for the CDR3 is TGTGCCAGCATCCCAGAGTGGGGACAGGGGGAGATGAACACTGAAGCTTTCTTT. Its translation is CASIPEWGQGEMNTEAFF.